This record concerns one T cell receptor beta chain sequence. Its antigen remains undetermined. Per-base quality was not reported, and no clone a single base away is much larger than it. The data stem from a study of a mutant IDH1 vaccine in newly diagnosed glioma (dated by TCRdb to about 2021). A note on the overall study: Eight vaccinations were administered to patients in weeks 1, 3, 5, 7, 11, 15, 19 and 23, corresponding to visits V03 through V10. Six visits were used for peripheral blood collection: V03 (baseline), V05, V07, V10, V12 and V13. Before enrollment, patients had received standard therapy of radiotherapy alone, temozolomide alone, or radiochemotherapy with temozolomide; most received the combination. For exploratory analyses, longitudinal TCRB deep sequencing was carried out in roughly 23 treated patients wherever samples were available. Vaccination began 4-6 weeks after radiotherapy alone, or alongside temozolomide cycles in the chemotherapy-containing groups. Of the roughly 31 treated patients, about 62% were male and approximately 40% were female, and the mean age was roughly 40 years.

For CDR1 and CDR2, the germline V gene lists LGHNA and YSLEER. From the cysteine up to the phenylalanine, the CDR3 has a length of 18 residues. Only CDR3 DNA remains: 54 bases, in frame from the first base. At the junction V is shortened by 3 bases and J by 0 bases, with 15 bases in between. This sample's time point label indicates: week 23, last vaccination. Each vaccine dose, consisting of 300 ug of a 20-mer mutant IDH1 peptide in Montanide, was administered subcutaneously with topical imiquimod. Donors had newly diagnosed WHO grade 3 or 4 IDH1-mutant astrocytomas with loss of nuclear ATRX. The samples were drawn from NOA16, a multicentre, single-arm, open-label phase I trial in Germany that tested a mutant IDH1 peptide vaccine in humans for the first time. Genomic DNA for TCRB sequencing was extracted from EDTA blood using the DNeasy Blood and Tissue Kit. What the authors observed across the whole study: Immune responses induced by the vaccine were seen in around 94% of patients across multiple MHC alleles. The authors stated that sample limitations prevented analyses of patient blood samples from being reproduced. Changes in the top peripheral T cell clonotypes picked up by TCRB sequencing did not appear to be linked to pseudoprogression. Selection of PBMC samples for TCRB deep sequencing was based on availability.

The protocol used for the library was the immunoSEQ multiplex PCR assay. Following the manufacturer's protocol, the hsTCRB Kit was used to amplify rearranged TCR beta chain sequences. TCRB libraries were sequenced on an Illumina MiSeq. For the original study's pipeline: The proprietary platform of the kit vendor was used for demultiplexing, trimming and gene mapping. This is the immuneACCESS table as TCRdb keeps it, with only in-frame sequences that have V and J called. A part of the clones is gone; compared with another copy, unresolved V genes explain less than half, and the rest is unexplained. The V and J calls and clone size come from that table; D and trimming were worked out from the DNA. The table for this sample lists 40,000 to 50,000 clones; about 78% of them were counted only once. Approximately 6.8% of the sample is taken by the ten largest.

The rearranged segments are TRBV4-3 and TRBJ2-6; the D gene is possibly TRBD1 or TRBD2, with 5 bases matching each. The material sequenced was PBMCs, taken from a glioma patient whose treatment included an IDH1 peptide vaccine. This receptor was obtained from a middle-aged woman with glioma. Some clones in this sample may be carry-over from other donors' samples. The base sequence is TGCGCCAGCAGCCAGGACCCGGGACGGACCTCTGGGGCCAACGTCCTGACTTTC. Protein translation: CASSQDPGRTSGANVLTF.